This TCR beta chain originates from a study of CD8+ T cells in alopecia areata. Whole-study context: At a dose of 5 to 10 mg twice daily, oral tofacitinib was given to treated patients. Study observations and caveats: Under tofacitinib, numerous expanded lesional clonotypes remained detectable in scalp and blood.

cDNA prepared by RNA extraction and subsequent reverse transcription served as the template for sequencing. Assay: immunoSEQ multiplex PCR; the TCRdb copy retains only in-frame clones and omits some. The table includes 150,000 to 250,000 clones, 58% detected once. After removal of 4 bases from V and 3 bases from J, the junction contained 4 bases not matched to a gene. Germline V gene lookup returns CDR1 SGHAT and CDR2 FQNNGV. The CDR3 is made up of 14 amino acids. Treatment here: oral pan-JAK inhibitor, 5-10 mg twice daily. Lesional scalp punch biopsies and peripheral blood were collected from alopecia areata patients. About this clone itself: Its antigen remains unidentified.

This sequence was found in a human donor with alopecia areata. The input for sequencing was CD4+ T cells sorted from blood, taken at week 24, from a patient treated with tofacitinib. The chain links TRBV11-2 to TRBJ2-7, with TRBD1 matching over 9 bases. CDR3 sequence reads: CASSSQGAGYEQYF. CDR3 in DNA: TGTGCCAGCAGCTCACAGGGGGCTGGCTACGAGCAGTACTTC.